This TCR beta chain was observed in a study of control samples from healthy donors and cancer patients. Using immunoSEQ multiplex PCR, the repertoire was profiled, and TCRdb retains in-frame clones only, with some absent. Among over 200,000 clones listed, more than 65% were seen once. The germline V gene encodes CDR1 SEHNR and CDR2 FQNEAQ (reference sequence). V lost 5 bases to trimming and J lost 5 bases, with 8 bases between them. This CDR3 comprises 12 residues. Sequencing input: PBMCs. The chain combines TRBV7-9 with TRBJ2-3; no clear D. The origin of this receptor is a woman aged 55-70 years with lung cancer. For the CDR3, the DNA is TGTGCCAGCAGCCCCCTGGGAGATACGCAGTATTTT. This encodes CASSPLGDTQYF.